This TCR beta chain was obtained from a study of T cell responses to AZD1222 COVID-19 vaccine. Notes on this clone: Its antigen is unknown.

V lost 4 bases to trimming and J lost 0 bases, with 7 bases between them. This CDR3 comprises 14 residues. The germline V gene encodes CDR1 KGHSH and CDR2 LQKENI. Measured with immunoSEQ multiplex PCR; TCRdb has only the in-frame clones, and not every one. The sample consists of about 120,000 clones, around 93% of them appearing once. Study-wide findings and caveats: It should be noted that donors were predominantly white British and more often female, and clonal diversity was possibly underestimated.

The chain combines TRBV18 with TRBJ1-5; D unclear. The sample in question was peripheral blood, obtained on day 0 of AZD1222 vaccination. This TCR came from an adult in good health. CDR3 DNA sequence: TGTGCCAGCTCACATTACTATAGCAATCAGCCCCAGCATTTT. It encodes CASSHYYSNQPQHF.